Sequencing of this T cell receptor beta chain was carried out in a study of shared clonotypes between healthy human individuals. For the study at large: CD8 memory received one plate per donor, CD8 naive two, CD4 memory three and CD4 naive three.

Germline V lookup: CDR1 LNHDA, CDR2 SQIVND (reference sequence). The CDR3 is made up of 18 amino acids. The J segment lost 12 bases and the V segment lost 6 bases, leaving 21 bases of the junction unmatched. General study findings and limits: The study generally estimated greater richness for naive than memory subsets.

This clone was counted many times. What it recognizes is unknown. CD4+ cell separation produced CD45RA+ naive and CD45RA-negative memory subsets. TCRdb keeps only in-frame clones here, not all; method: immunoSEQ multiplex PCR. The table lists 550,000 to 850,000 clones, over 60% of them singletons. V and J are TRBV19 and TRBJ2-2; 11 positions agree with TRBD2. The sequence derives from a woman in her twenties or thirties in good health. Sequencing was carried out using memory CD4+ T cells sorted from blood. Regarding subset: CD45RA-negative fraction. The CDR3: CASSRTGGLLAGVVKLFF. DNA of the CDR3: TGTGCCAGTAGCCGTACAGGGGGCTTACTAGCGGGAGTCGTTAAGCTGTTTTTT.